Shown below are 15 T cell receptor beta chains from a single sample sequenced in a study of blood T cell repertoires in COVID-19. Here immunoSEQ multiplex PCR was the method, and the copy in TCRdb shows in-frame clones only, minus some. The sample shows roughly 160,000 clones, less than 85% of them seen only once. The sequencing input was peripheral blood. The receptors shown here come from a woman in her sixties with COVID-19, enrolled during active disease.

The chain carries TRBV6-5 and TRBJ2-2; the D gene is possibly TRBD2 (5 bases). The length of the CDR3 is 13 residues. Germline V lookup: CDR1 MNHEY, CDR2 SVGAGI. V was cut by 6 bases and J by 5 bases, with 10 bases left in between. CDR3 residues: CASSLTRTGELFF. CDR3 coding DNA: TGTGCCAGCAGCCTCACTAGAACCGGGGAGCTGTTTTTT.

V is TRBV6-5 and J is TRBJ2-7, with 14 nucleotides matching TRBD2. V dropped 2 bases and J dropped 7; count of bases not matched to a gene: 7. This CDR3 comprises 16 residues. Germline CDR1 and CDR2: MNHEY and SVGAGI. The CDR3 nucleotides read TGTGCCAGCAGTTACAGGGGACTAGCGGGGGATGGAGAGCAGTACGTC. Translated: CASSYRGLAGDGEQYV.

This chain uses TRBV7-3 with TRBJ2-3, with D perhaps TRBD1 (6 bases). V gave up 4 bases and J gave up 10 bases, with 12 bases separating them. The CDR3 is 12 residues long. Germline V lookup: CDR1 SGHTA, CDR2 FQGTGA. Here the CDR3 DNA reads TGTGCCAGCAGCTCTACAGGGTCCCCGCAGTATTTT. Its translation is CASSSTGSPQYF.

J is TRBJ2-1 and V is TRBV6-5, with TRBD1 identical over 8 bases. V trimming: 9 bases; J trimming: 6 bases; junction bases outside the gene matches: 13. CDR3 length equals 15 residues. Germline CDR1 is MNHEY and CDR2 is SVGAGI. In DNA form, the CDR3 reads TGTGCCAGTACCCCGGGGACAGGAGGGTCCAATGAGCAGTTCTTC. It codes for CASTPGTGGSNEQFF.

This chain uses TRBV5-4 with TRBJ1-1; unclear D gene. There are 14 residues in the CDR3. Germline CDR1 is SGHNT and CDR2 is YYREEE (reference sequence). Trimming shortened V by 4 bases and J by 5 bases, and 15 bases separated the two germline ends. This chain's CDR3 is CASSPPTGKTEAFF. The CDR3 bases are TGTGCCAGCAGCCCCCCGACCGGGAAGACTGAAGCTTTCTTT.

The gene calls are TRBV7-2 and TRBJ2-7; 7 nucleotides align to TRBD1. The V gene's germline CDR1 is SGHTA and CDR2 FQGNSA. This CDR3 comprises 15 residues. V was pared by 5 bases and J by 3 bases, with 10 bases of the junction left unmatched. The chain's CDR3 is CASSTRQGTLYEQYF. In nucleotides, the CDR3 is TGTGCCAGCAGCACCCGACAGGGAACCCTCTACGAGCAGTACTTC. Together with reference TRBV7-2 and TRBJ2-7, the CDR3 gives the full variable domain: GAGVSQSPSNKVTEKGKDVELRCDPISGHTALYWYRQSLGQGLEFLIYFQGNSAPDKSGLPSDRFSAERTGGSVSTLTIQRTQQEDSAVYLCASSTRQGTLYEQYFGPGTRLTVT.

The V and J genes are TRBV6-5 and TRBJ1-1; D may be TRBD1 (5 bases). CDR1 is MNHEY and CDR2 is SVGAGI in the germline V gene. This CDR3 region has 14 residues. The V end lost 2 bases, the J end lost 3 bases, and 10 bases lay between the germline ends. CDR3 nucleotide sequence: TGTGCCAGCAGTTACCAGGGTCTGGACACTGAAGCTTTCTTT. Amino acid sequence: CASSYQGLDTEAFF.

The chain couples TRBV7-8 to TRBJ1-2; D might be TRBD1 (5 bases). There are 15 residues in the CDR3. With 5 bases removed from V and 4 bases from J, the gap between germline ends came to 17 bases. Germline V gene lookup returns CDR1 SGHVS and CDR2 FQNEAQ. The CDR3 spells CASSILRTDTYGYTF. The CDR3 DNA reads TGTGCCAGCAGCATCCTACGGACGGACACCTATGGCTACACCTTC.

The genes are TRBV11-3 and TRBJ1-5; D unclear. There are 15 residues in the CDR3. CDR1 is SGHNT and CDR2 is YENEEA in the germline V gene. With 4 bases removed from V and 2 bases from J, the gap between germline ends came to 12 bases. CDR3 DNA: TGTGCCAGCAGCTCCCCGGTATCTGGCAATCAGCCCCAGCATTTT. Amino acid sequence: CASSSPVSGNQPQHF.

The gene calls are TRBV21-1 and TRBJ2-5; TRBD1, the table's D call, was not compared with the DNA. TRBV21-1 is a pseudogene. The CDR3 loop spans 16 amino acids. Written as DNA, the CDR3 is TGTGCCAGCAGCGGGTCCCTCAAAGGGGGTGAGGAGACCCAGTACTTC. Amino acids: CASSGSLKGGEETQYF.

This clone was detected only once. CDR3 bases: TGTGCCAGCAGTCCACGGGACAGGGGGTGGGTCGAGCAGTACTTC. Protein product: CASSPRDRGWVEQYF. V gene TRBV28 combines with J gene TRBJ2-7; 11 bases align to TRBD1. V dropped 5 bases and J dropped 6; count of bases not matched to a gene: 9. The germline V gene encodes CDR1 MDHEN and CDR2 SYDVKM. CDR3 length: 15 amino acids.

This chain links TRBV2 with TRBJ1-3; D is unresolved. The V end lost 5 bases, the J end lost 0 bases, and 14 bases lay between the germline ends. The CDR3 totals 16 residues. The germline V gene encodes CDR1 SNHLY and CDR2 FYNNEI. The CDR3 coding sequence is TGTGCCAGCAGTTCGCCCGGACTCGGCTCTGGAAACACCATATATTTT. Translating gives CASSSPGLGSGNTIYF.

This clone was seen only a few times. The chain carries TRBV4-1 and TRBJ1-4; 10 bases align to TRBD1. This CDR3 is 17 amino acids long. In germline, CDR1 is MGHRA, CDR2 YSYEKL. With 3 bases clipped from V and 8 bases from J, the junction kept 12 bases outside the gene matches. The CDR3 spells CASSHNYGTGVSEKLFF. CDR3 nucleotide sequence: TGCGCCAGCAGCCATAATTATGGGACAGGGGTCTCAGAAAAACTGTTTTTT.

CDR3 bases: TGCGCCAGCAGCTCTGACAGACTCTCTGGAAACACCATATATTTT. This sequence encodes CASSSDRLSGNTIYF. The chain uses TRBV5-1 and TRBJ1-3; weak D call: TRBD1 (5 bases). This CDR3 comprises 15 residues. Germline V gene lookup returns CDR1 SGHRS and CDR2 YFSETQ. V was trimmed by 3 bases and J by 0 bases, leaving 10 bases between them.

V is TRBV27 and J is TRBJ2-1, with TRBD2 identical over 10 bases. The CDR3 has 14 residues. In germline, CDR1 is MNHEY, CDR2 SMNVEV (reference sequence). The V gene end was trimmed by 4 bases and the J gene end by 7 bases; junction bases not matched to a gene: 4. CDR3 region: CASSSPGLANEQFF. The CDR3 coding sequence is TGTGCCAGCAGTTCGCCGGGACTAGCGAATGAGCAGTTCTTC.